Included here is one T cell receptor beta chain sequence, with context. No antigen is known for it. One end of the junction does not line up with germline, which may come from a read error. TCRdb reprocessed the 5' RACE reads via MiXCR and lists one record per CDR3 protein. The table lists more than 75,000 distinct CDR3 sequences, 5% to 5.5% of them singletons. These data come from a study of neurological immune-mediated disorders. Study-level points and caveats: Multiple sclerosis was found to have the least TCR clonal expansion, below healthy controls, and HTLV-1-associated myelopathy the most. The repertoires of 18 of 34 multiple sclerosis patients were placed by phylogenetic grouping in a single related-CDR3 cluster, which may be a signature.

The source of this sequence is a woman in her 30s with multiple sclerosis. Sequenced: PBMCs.

The CDR3 loop reads CASSSHRGGDYEQHF. CDR3 coding DNA: TGTGCCAGCAGCTCCCACCGGGGAGGCGACTACGAGCAGCACTTC. The J gene is TRBJ2-7, the V gene TRBV7-9; D may be TRBD2 (6 bases). Germline CDR1 reads SEHNR; CDR2 reads FQNEAQ (reference sequence). The CDR3 totals 15 residues.